Detailed here is one T cell receptor (beta chain). Its antigen is still unknown. This record belongs to a study of CD8+ T cells in alopecia areata. In each case, RNA was isolated and then reverse transcribed into cDNA as the sequencing template. TCRdb keeps only in-frame clones here, not all; method: immunoSEQ multiplex PCR. This repertoire shows 150,000 to 200,000 clones, 67% found once; its top ten account for more than 9.5%. Whole-study findings and limits: Affected lesional scalp, above all in alopecia totalis/universalis, was more clonal than normal scalp.

The receptor was derived from a human donor with alopecia areata. The starting material was CD8+ T cells sorted from blood, obtained at week 0.

This chain's CDR3 is CASTPGTGVGYTF. In nucleotides, the CDR3 is TGTGCCAGCACACCCGGGACAGGGGTCGGCTACACCTTC. The V call is TRBV5-6, the J call TRBJ1-2; 10 bases line up with TRBD1. The CDR3 extends over 13 amino acids. V dropped 6 bases and J dropped 8; count of bases not matched to a gene: 7. Germline CDR1 is SGHDT and CDR2 is YYEEEE.